The 32 T cell receptor beta chains given below trace back to one sample, sequenced in a study of cytomegalovirus exposure and HLA in healthy donors. Vbeta (60) and Jbeta (13) primers were used in the PCR. Clones were sequenced by immunoSEQ multiplex PCR, and TCRdb holds only the in-frame ones, with some missing. The sample holds about 140,000 clones, 65% to 80% seen once. The source material was PBMCs. These receptors all come from a woman aged 45 to 65 in good health and CMV-seropositive.

The V call is TRBV29-1, the J call TRBJ1-1; the D is unclear. The CDR3 has 13 residues. V gave up 6 bases and J gave up 4 bases, with 15 bases separating them. Germline CDR1 is SQVTM and CDR2 is ANQGSEA. The CDR3 here is CSVGGRTSTEAFF. In nucleotides, the CDR3 is TGCAGCGTCGGTGGTCGAACTAGCACTGAAGCTTTCTTT.

V usage is TRBV9 and J usage is TRBJ1-2; D might be TRBD1 (5 bases). CDR1 and CDR2 (germline): SGDLS, YYNGEE. V gave up 4 bases and J gave up 7 bases, with 17 bases separating them. The CDR3 totals 14 residues. The chain's CDR3 is CASSPDPTGGGYTF. The CDR3 DNA is TGTGCCAGCAGCCCCGACCCGACGGGGGGTGGCTACACCTTC.

This clone occurred a few times. The chain links TRBV7-2 to TRBJ2-7; 7 nucleotides match TRBD2. Losses at the gene ends were 5 bases for V and 0 bases for J; bases not matched to a gene: 7. The CDR3 consists of 15 residues. CDR1 is SGHTA and CDR2 is FQGNSA in the germline V gene. The CDR3 DNA is TGTGCCAGCAGCCTCGGGAGGCTCAGCTCCTACGAGCAGTACTTC. Translated: CASSLGRLSSYEQYF. Complete variable domain (other parts from reference TRBV7-2 and TRBJ2-7): GAGVSQSPSNKVTEKGKDVELRCDPISGHTALYWYRQSLGQGLEFLIYFQGNSAPDKSGLPSDRFSAERTGGSVSTLTIQRTQQEDSAVYLCASSLGRLSSYEQYFGPGTRLTVT.

This clone was observed a handful of times. This chain links TRBV2 with TRBJ1-1, with D possibly TRBD1 on 5 matching bases. Per germline, CDR1 SNHLY and CDR2 FYNNEI. V was pared by 2 bases and J by 1 base, with 8 bases between. This CDR3 region has 14 residues. CDR3 region: CASSERQSNTEAFF. The CDR3 bases are TGTGCCAGCAGTGAAAGACAGTCGAACACTGAAGCTTTCTTT.

The chain recombines TRBV27 with TRBJ1-1; TRBD1 aligns across 11 bases. With 8 bases clipped from V and 7 bases from J, the junction kept 12 bases outside the gene matches. This CDR3 contains 15 residues. CDR1 is MNHEY and CDR2 is SMNVEV in the germline V gene (reference sequence). The CDR3 DNA reads as TGTGCCAGCCCCGGCCGGGGACAGGGGGGGGGTGAAGCTTTCTTT. This codes for CASPGRGQGGGEAFF.

The chain recombines TRBV29-1 with TRBJ1-5, with D perhaps matching TRBD1 (6 bases). Trimming removed 5 bases at V and 7 bases at J, with 24 bases between. Germline CDR1 SQVTM, CDR2 ANQGSEA. The CDR3 is made up of 16 amino acids. Written as DNA, the CDR3 is TGCAGCGTTAGGGCAGGGGCCGCTGATGGGAGCCAGCCCCAGCATTTT. Protein: CSVRAGAADGSQPQHF.

This clone was seen a handful of times. The chain joins TRBV19 to TRBJ1-1; D might be TRBD1 (6 bases). CDR3 length: 17 residues. Germline CDR1 and CDR2: LNHDA and SQIVND (reference sequence). Trimming stripped 1 base from V and 6 bases from J, with 21 bases between. This chain's CDR3 is CASSIARNREGTAEAFF. In DNA, the CDR3 is TGTGCCAGTAGTATAGCCCGAAACAGGGAGGGTACGGCTGAAGCTTTCTTT.

This clone was detected only a few times. The rearrangement links TRBV5-4 to TRBJ2-5; D might be TRBD2 (6 bases). The V gene's germline CDR1 is SGHNT and CDR2 YYREEE (reference sequence). This CDR3 spans 15 amino acids. The V end lost 4 bases, the J end lost 2 bases, and 15 bases lay between the germline ends. DNA for the CDR3: TGTGCCAGCAGCCCGGACTCGCGGGGACAAGAGACCCAGTACTTC. Protein: CASSPDSRGQETQYF.

The V call is TRBV5-1, the J call TRBJ1-1; 12 nucleotides align to TRBD1. The germline CDR1 and CDR2 sequences are SGHRS and YFSETQ. Losses at the gene ends were 4 bases for V and 0 bases for J; bases not matched to a gene: 7. The CDR3 has 17 residues. CDR3 nucleotide sequence: TGCGCCAGCAGCCTACTAGGGACAGGGGGCATGAACACTGAAGCTTTCTTT. This codes for CASSLLGTGGMNTEAFF.

V and J are TRBV27 and TRBJ2-1; D perhaps matches TRBD2 (6 bases). The V and J ends lost 4 bases and 0 bases respectively, with 7 bases between them. The CDR3 is 14 residues long. Per germline, CDR1 MNHEY and CDR2 SMNVEV (reference sequence). CDR3 nucleotide sequence: TGTGCCAGCAGTTCTAGCGACTCCTACAATGAGCAGTTCTTC. Translated: CASSSSDSYNEQFF.

V usage is TRBV7-8 and J usage is TRBJ2-5, with 7 bases identical to TRBD2. The CDR3 has 17 residues. CDR1 is SGHVS, CDR2 FQNEAQ, per germline. The J segment lost 2 bases and the V segment lost 2 bases, leaving 11 bases of the junction unmatched. The CDR3 nucleotides are TGTGCCAGCAGCTTATTTAGGTTAGGCGGGGGTCAAGAGACCCAGTACTTC. Translation gives CASSLFRLGGGQETQYF.

The table lists this clone with a count of one. The chain joins TRBV7-9 to TRBJ1-5; D is uncertain. The germline V gene encodes CDR1 SEHNR and CDR2 FQNEAQ (reference sequence). This CDR3 spans 12 amino acids. With 1 base removed from V and 12 bases from J, the gap between germline ends came to 10 bases. This CDR3 reads CASSLENTGQHF. Written as DNA, the CDR3 is TGTGCCAGCAGCTTAGAAAACACGGGCCAGCATTTT.

This clone has only a few counts. The CDR3 here is CASSQEVAGGNSNQPQHF. CDR3 coding DNA: TGCGCCAGCAGCCAAGAAGTGGCAGGGGGGAATAGCAATCAGCCCCAGCATTTT. The rearrangement joins TRBV4-1 to TRBJ1-5; 7 positions agree with TRBD1. The CDR3 is 18 amino acids. Looked up from germline, CDR1 is MGHRA and CDR2 is YSYEKL. V shed 0 bases, J shed 0 bases, and the junction held 8 bases outside the gene matches.

This rearrangement joins TRBV6-4 to TRBJ1-6; D ambiguous. Germline CDR1 MRHNA, CDR2 SNTAGT. This CDR3 is 14 amino acids long. V dropped 0 bases and J dropped 9 bases, with 9 bases sitting between them. The CDR3 DNA sequence: TGTGCCAGCAGTGACTCGACTATAGGTTCACCCCTCCACTTT. Its translation is CASSDSTIGSPLHF.

The chain has TRBV19 and TRBJ2-1; TRBD2 agrees at 12 bases. The V segment lost 7 bases and the J segment 6 bases; nucleotides outside the gene matches: 13. Germline CDR1 and CDR2: LNHDA and SQIVND (reference sequence). This CDR3 region has 17 residues. The CDR3 protein is CASTPRLAGGPGNEQFF. The CDR3 DNA sequence: TGTGCCAGTACCCCCAGGCTAGCGGGGGGGCCTGGCAATGAGCAGTTCTTC.

The chain has TRBV4-2 and TRBJ2-1, with 11 bases that match TRBD2. The CDR3 runs 18 residues. V dropped 2 bases and J dropped 6; count of bases not matched to a gene: 12. Germline V lookup: CDR1 LGHNA, CDR2 YNFKEQ. The CDR3 sequence: CASSQRDSGGAPANEQFF. CDR3 in DNA: TGTGCCAGCAGCCAAAGGGATAGCGGGGGGGCGCCTGCCAATGAGCAGTTCTTC.

V is TRBV7-9 and J is TRBJ1-2, with 8 positions matching TRBD1. J lost 6 bases, V lost 5 bases, and 2 bases had no gene match. The CDR3 runs to 12 residues. Germline V gene lookup returns CDR1 SEHNR and CDR2 FQNEAQ (reference sequence). CDR3 protein: CASSPTGDGYTF. The CDR3 DNA reads TGTGCCAGCAGCCCGACAGGGGATGGCTACACCTTC.

The chain joins TRBV5-1 to TRBJ2-1; 9 nucleotides match TRBD1. Germline V gene lookup returns CDR1 SGHRS and CDR2 YFSETQ. The CDR3 extends over 15 amino acids. Trimming at V came to 3 bases and at J to 5 bases, leaving 6 bases not matched to a gene. CDR3 amino acids: CASSSPDRGNNEQFF. In DNA form, the CDR3 reads TGCGCCAGCAGCTCACCGGACAGGGGTAACAATGAGCAGTTCTTC.

V gene TRBV10-3 combines with J gene TRBJ2-1; 7 nucleotides line up with TRBD2. The CDR3 covers 15 residues. The V gene's germline CDR1 is ENHRY and CDR2 SYGVKD. Losses at the gene ends were 0 bases for V and 5 bases for J; bases not matched to a gene: 4. DNA of the CDR3: TGTGCCATCAGTGAGTCTGGAGGGAGGGACAATGAGCAGTTCTTC. It yields the protein CAISESGGRDNEQFF.

The genes are TRBV2 and TRBJ2-1; D gene ambiguous. Germline values: CDR1 SNHLY, CDR2 FYNNEI. The CDR3 is made up of 10 amino acids. With 4 bases removed from V and 7 bases from J, the gap between germline ends came to 2 bases. The CDR3 protein is CASSANEQFF. The CDR3 nucleotides are TGTGCCAGCAGTGCTAATGAGCAGTTCTTC.

The rearrangement uses TRBV30 and TRBJ2-5, with a weak D call TRBD1 (6 bases). Germline CDR1 is GTSNPN and CDR2 is SVGIG (reference sequence). This CDR3 is 11 amino acids long. CDR3 DNA: TGTGCTTTAGGGGGACCAGGGACCCAGTACTTC. Translation gives CALGGPGTQYF.

The rearrangement links TRBV2 to TRBJ2-5; 7 nucleotides agree with TRBD2. Germline values: CDR1 SNHLY, CDR2 FYNNEI. The V and J ends lost 6 bases and 6 bases, in that order; junction bases with no gene match: 13. The CDR3 length is 15 residues. CDR3 protein: CASRVREALGKTQYF. The CDR3 DNA follows: TGTGCCAGCAGGGTTCGGGAGGCGTTGGGGAAGACCCAGTACTTC.

The J gene is TRBJ1-1, the V gene TRBV7-2, with no clear D. From germline, CDR1 is SGHTA and CDR2 FQGNSA. The CDR3 has 13 residues. The V and J ends lost 1 base and 1 base respectively, with 4 bases between them. Here the CDR3 DNA reads TGTGCCAGCAGCTTAGTAGAGAACACTGAAGCTTTCTTT. Translation: CASSLVENTEAFF.

The V gene is TRBV30, the J gene TRBJ2-7; D is possibly TRBD1 (6 bases). Germline lookup yields CDR1 GTSNPN and CDR2 SVGIG (reference sequence). V lost 3 bases and J 2 bases, leaving 11 bases between the germline ends. The CDR3 has 13 amino acids. The chain's CDR3 is CAWRAQGAYEQYF. CDR3 nucleotide sequence: TGTGCCTGGAGAGCACAGGGAGCCTACGAGCAGTACTTC. The whole variable domain, filled in from reference TRBV30 and TRBJ2-7, reads SQTIHQWPATLVQPVGSPLSLECTVEGTSNPNLYWYRQAAGRGLQLLFYSVGIGQISSEVPQNLSASRPQDRQFILSSKKLLLSDSGFYLCAWRAQGAYEQYFGPGTRLTVT.

V usage is TRBV4-1 and J usage is TRBJ1-2, with 9 nucleotides matching TRBD1. CDR1 is MGHRA and CDR2 is YSYEKL in the germline V gene. V lost 4 bases and J lost 3; bases outside the gene matches: 6. CDR3 length: 15 amino acids. Here the CDR3 reads CASSLTGGEDYGYTF. CDR3 nucleotide sequence: TGCGCCAGCAGCCTAACAGGGGGCGAGGACTATGGCTACACCTTC.

This clone was picked up a small number of times. The genes are TRBV5-1 and TRBJ1-1; 8 bases match TRBD1. The CDR3 runs 16 residues. V was pared by 0 bases and J by 2 bases, with 6 bases of the junction left unmatched. Germline lookup yields CDR1 SGHRS and CDR2 YFSETQ. CDR3 coding DNA: TGCGCCAGCAGCTTGGCGGTGACAGGGGTAAACACTGAAGCTTTCTTT. Encoded protein: CASSLAVTGVNTEAFF.

This clone has a single count. The chain recombines TRBV11-3 with TRBJ2-1; a weak D match, TRBD1 (6 bases). Germline CDR1 reads SGHNT; CDR2 reads YENEEA. V lost 4 bases, J lost 7 bases, and 14 bases lay in between. The CDR3 runs 14 residues. In DNA, the CDR3 is TGTGCCAGCAGCTCAGGAGGACAGCTAAATGAGCAGTTCTTC. This sequence encodes CASSSGGQLNEQFF.

The V call is TRBV2, the J call TRBJ2-7; a weak D match, TRBD2 (6 bases). The V and J ends lost 10 bases and 3 bases respectively, with 13 bases between them. The CDR3 runs 12 residues. Germline V gene sequence: CDR1 SNHLY, CDR2 FYNNEI. The CDR3 nucleotides read TGTGCCACGCAGGGAGGTCTCTACGAGCAGTACTTC. Translated: CATQGGLYEQYF.

The chain is built from TRBV9 and TRBJ2-3, with D maybe TRBD2 (7 bases). Germline values: CDR1 SGDLS, CDR2 YYNGEE. The CDR3 is 14 residues long. The V end lost 7 bases, the J end lost 0 bases, and 12 bases lay between the germline ends. The CDR3 DNA sequence: TGTGCCAGCGGGGGGGGCGGGAGCACAGATACGCAGTATTTT. Translating it yields CASGGGGSTDTQYF.

The chain recombines TRBV6-4 with TRBJ1-6, with D possibly being TRBD1 (6 bases). V lost 0 bases and J 9 bases, leaving 12 bases between the germline ends. The CDR3 is 15 amino acids. Germline values: CDR1 MRHNA, CDR2 SNTAGT. This CDR3 is CASSDSLGAGSPLHF. The CDR3 region has the DNA TGTGCCAGCAGTGACTCGCTGGGGGCCGGTTCACCCCTCCACTTT.

The genes are TRBV5-1 and TRBJ2-1; maybe TRBD2 (6 bases). Trimming removed 1 base at V and 0 bases at J, with 11 bases between. The CDR3 extends over 16 amino acids. The germline V gene has CDR1 SGHRS and CDR2 YFSETQ. The CDR3 protein is CASSLQGLNSYNEQFF. In DNA, the CDR3 is TGCGCCAGCAGCTTGCAGGGACTGAACTCCTACAATGAGCAGTTCTTC.

The rearrangement joins TRBV9 to TRBJ1-1; 8 bases line up with TRBD1. The CDR3 covers 13 residues. CDR1 is SGDLS and CDR2 is YYNGEE in the germline V gene. With 0 bases clipped from V and 10 bases from J, the junction kept 5 bases outside the gene matches. The CDR3 loop is CASSVGQGPIAFF. DNA of the CDR3: TGTGCCAGCAGCGTAGGACAGGGGCCGATAGCTTTCTTT.